These T cell receptor beta chains were read from a single sample in a study of cytomegalovirus exposure and HLA in healthy donors. Data came from immunoSEQ multiplex PCR; TCRdb stores just in-frame clones and leaves some out. This table holds 90,000 to 120,000 clones, approximately 76% found once. The source material was PBMCs. The receptors were sampled from a woman younger than 35 in good health and CMV-seropositive. CDR3s include the opening cysteine and the closing phenylalanine or tryptophan. A D gene is named only where the DNA matches it firmly. Part of the rows lack a size; the others show once, few, many or a class for expanded clones.

J gene | clone size | D gene | V gene | CDR3 protein | CDR3 DNA
TRBJ1-6 | . | . | TRBV30 | CAWTADTGRNSPLHF | TGTGCCTGGACTGCCGACACGGGGAGAAATTCACCCCTCCACTTT
TRBJ1-1 | . | . | TRBV5-1 | CASRGGMNTEAFF | TGCGCCAGCAGGGGAGGTATGAACACTGAAGCTTTCTTT
TRBJ2-2 | . | TRBD2 | TRBV9 | CASSVAGGWNTGELFF | TGTGCCAGCAGCGTAGCGGGGGGGTGGAACACCGGGGAGCTGTTTTTT
TRBJ1-1 | . | TRBD1 | TRBV18 | CASSRDRAVNTEAFF | TGTGCCAGCTCACGAGACAGGGCCGTGAACACTGAAGCTTTCTTT
TRBJ2-7 | . | TRBD2 | TRBV4-1 | CASSQGLAGADEQYF | TGCGCCAGCAGCCAAGGACTAGCGGGAGCCGACGAGCAGTACTTC
TRBJ2-1 | . | TRBD2 | TRBV6-6 | CASTTQGLGDEQFF | TGTGCCAGCACAACGCAGGGACTAGGGGATGAGCAGTTCTTC
TRBJ1-1 | few | . | TRBV28 | CASSLGSGYVNTEAFF | TGTGCCAGCAGTTTGGGATCAGGGTATGTGAACACTGAAGCTTTCTTT
TRBJ2-5 | . | . | TRBV15 | CATSDLAYVTQYF | TGTGCCACCAGCGATCTAGCCTACGTGACCCAGTACTTC
TRBJ1-5 | . | . | TRBV5-6 | CASSSIGGGGQPQHF | TGTGCCAGCAGCTCCATCGGGGGGGGAGGTCAGCCCCAGCATTTT
TRBJ2-1 | . | TRBD2 | TRBV27 | CASSSSTLAGGAYNEQFF | TGTGCCAGCAGTTCCTCAACTCTAGCGGGAGGCGCCTACAATGAGCAGTTCTTC
TRBJ2-7 | . | . | TRBV29-1 | CSVEGLGTYEQYF | TGCAGCGTTGAAGGGCTCGGGACCTACGAGCAGTACTTC
TRBJ1-2 | . | TRBD1 | TRBV7-2 | CASSPGTANYGYTF | TGTGCCAGCAGCCCTGGGACAGCTAACTATGGCTACACCTTC
TRBJ2-5 | . | TRBD2 | TRBV9 | CASSVGGLAGLETQYF | TGTGCCAGCAGCGTAGGGGGACTAGCGGGACTGGAGACCCAGTACTTC
TRBJ2-1 | . | . | TRBV7-2 | CASTLLAPTYNEQFF | TGTGCCAGCACCCTTTTGGCCCCGACCTACAATGAGCAGTTCTTC
TRBJ1-2 | once | TRBD1 | TRBV30 | CAWSGQGGSGYTF | TGTGCCTGGAGTGGACAGGGGGGCTCTGGCTACACCTTC
TRBJ2-5 | . | TRBD2 | TRBV10-3 | CAIRGTSGTQETQYF | TGTGCCATCAGGGGGACTAGCGGGACACAAGAGACCCAGTACTTC
TRBJ1-1 | . | TRBD1 | TRBV27 | CASSWTGNTEAFF | TGTGCCAGCAGTTGGACAGGGAACACTGAAGCTTTCTTT
TRBJ1-1 | . | TRBD1 | TRBV28 | CASSLGWGRGRVVTEAFF | TGTGCCAGCAGTTTGGGGTGGGGCAGGGGGCGCGTGGTTACTGAAGCTTTCTTT
TRBJ2-3 | . | TRBD2 | TRBV28 | CASSLSGRSTDTQYF | TGTGCCAGCAGCCTTAGCGGGAGGTCGACAGATACGCAGTATTTT
TRBJ1-1 | . | . | TRBV6-5 | CASSHGWTEAFF | TGTGCCAGCAGTCACGGGTGGACTGAAGCTTTCTTT
TRBJ2-2 | . | . | TRBV10-3 | CAISPAGTGELFF | TGTGCCATCAGCCCGGCAGGCACCGGGGAGCTGTTTTTT
TRBJ2-1 | . | . | TRBV10-3 | CAISESTNDEQFF | TGTGCCATCAGTGAGTCGACTAACGATGAGCAGTTCTTC
TRBJ2-3 | . | TRBD1 | TRBV13 | CASSLPGQGADTQYF | TGTGCCAGCAGCCTACCGGGACAGGGGGCGGATACGCAGTATTTT
TRBJ2-7 | once | TRBD1 | TRBV5-1 | CASSPGQGAYEQYF | TGCGCCAGCAGCCCTGGACAGGGGGCCTACGAGCAGTACTTC
TRBJ2-2 | . | . | TRBV27 | CATRTLGTGELFF | TGTGCCACCCGGACACTGGGCACCGGGGAGCTGTTTTTT
TRBJ2-2 | . | . | TRBV4-1 | CASSQSTSFNAGELFF | TGCGCCAGCAGCCAATCTACTAGTTTCAACGCCGGGGAGCTGTTTTTT
TRBJ1-1 | . | TRBD1 | TRBV29-1 | CSVEVPQGWGTEAFF | TGCAGCGTTGAAGTCCCACAGGGGTGGGGCACTGAAGCTTTCTTT
TRBJ2-3 | . | TRBD2 | TRBV9 | CASSISGTATDTQYF | TGTGCCAGCAGCATTAGCGGGACCGCCACAGATACGCAGTATTTT